This T cell receptor beta chain was sequenced in a study of cytomegalovirus exposure and HLA in healthy donors. The study ran its PCR with 60 Vbeta and 13 Jbeta primers. The assay was immunoSEQ multiplex PCR, and TCRdb's table has in-frame clones only and misses some. Across some 180,000 clones, the top ten clones capture roughly 6.7% of the sample. Germline CDR1 SEHNR, CDR2 FQNEAQ (reference sequence). V dropped 4 bases and J dropped 2; count of bases not matched to a gene: 6. The CDR3 spans 15 residues. On this clone: Other DNA sequences of this sample code for an identical CDR3.

Material: PBMCs. This TCR was sampled from a man aged 25-40 years in good health and CMV-seronegative. This chain links TRBV7-9 with TRBJ2-7; TRBD2 agrees at 9 bases. DNA of the CDR3: TGTGCCAGCAGCTCACGACTAGCGGCACCCTACGAGCAGTACTTC. This encodes CASSSRLAAPYEQYF.